The next 31 T cell receptor beta chains were all read from a single sample in a study of blood T cell repertoires in COVID-19. The table came from immunoSEQ multiplex PCR; TCRdb's copy has only in-frame clones and leaves some out. The repertoire holds more than 45,000 clones, around nine tenths seen once, with around a quarter in the top ten. What was sequenced was peripheral blood. Receptors originate from a human donor in a cohort sampled during active COVID-19.

This rearrangement joins TRBV3-1 (or the pseudogene TRBV3-2) to TRBJ1-1, with a possible D match to TRBD1 (5 bases). This CDR3 has 12 amino acids. V was pared by 4 bases and J by 10 bases, with 13 bases between. The germline V gene encodes CDR1 LGHDT and CDR2 YNNKEL (reference sequence). The CDR3 spells CASSLRQSGAFF. DNA for the CDR3: TGTGCCAGCAGCCTAAGACAGAGTGGAGCTTTCTTT.

The J gene is TRBJ2-1, the V gene TRBV4-3; the match to TRBD2 covers 8 bases. Per the germline V gene, CDR1 is LGHNA and CDR2 is YSLEER. The CDR3 sequence is 17 residues long. Germline trimming cut 0 bases from V and 7 bases from J; bases unmatched to any gene: 11. CDR3 in DNA: TGCGCCAGCAGCCAAGATACCGCGGGAGGTTTGGTGAATGAGCAGTTCTTC. This translates into CASSQDTAGGLVNEQFF.

The chain links TRBV6-5 to TRBJ1-4, with TRBD1 matching 7 bases. V was pared by 6 bases and J by 5 bases, with 6 bases of the junction left unmatched. This CDR3 comprises 14 residues. Per germline, CDR1 MNHEY and CDR2 SVGAGI. CDR3 DNA: TGTGCCAGCAGCGGACAGGTTCAGAATGAAAAACTGTTTTTT. Translating it yields CASSGQVQNEKLFF.

A single count supports this clone. The chain carries TRBV20-1 and TRBJ2-7; no reliable D call. Per germline, CDR1 DFQATT and CDR2 SNEGSKA (reference sequence). CDR3 length: 12 residues. The V gene lost 3 bases and the J gene lost 0 bases, with 6 bases spanning the gap. In nucleotides, the CDR3 is TGCAGTGCTAGTCGTCCCTCCTACGAGCAGTACTTC. It specifies CSASRPSYEQYF.

V is TRBV5-6 and J is TRBJ2-1; perhaps TRBD2 as D (5 bases). The CDR3 length is 13 residues. Trimming took 2 bases from V and 8 from J, leaving 11 bases between them. From germline, CDR1 is SGHDT and CDR2 YYEEEE. CDR3 loop: CASSLRLNDEQFF. The CDR3, as DNA: TGTGCCAGCAGCTTAAGACTAAACGATGAGCAGTTCTTC.

This clone was seen once. The chain is built from TRBV24-1 and TRBJ2-1; perhaps TRBD2 as D (5 bases). The CDR3 runs 15 residues. Trimming removed 6 bases from V and 0 bases from J, with 11 bases in between. Germline V gene sequence: CDR1 KGHDR, CDR2 SFDVKD. The CDR3 DNA sequence: TGTGCCACCAGTCCCGTGGGGAGCTCCTACAATGAGCAGTTCTTC. As protein: CATSPVGSSYNEQFF.

This clone appeared a few times. Other DNA sequences of this sample code for an identical CDR3. The V call is TRBV9, the J call TRBJ1-3; D is unclear. This CDR3 spans 15 amino acids. Germline CDR1 reads SGDLS; CDR2 reads YYNGEE. The V end lost 0 bases, the J end lost 0 bases, and 7 bases lay between the germline ends. CDR3: CASSVVGDSGNTIYF. CDR3 coding DNA: TGTGCCAGCAGCGTAGTGGGCGACTCTGGAAACACCATATATTTT.

The chain employs TRBV11-3 and TRBJ2-7; 9 bases line up with TRBD1. CDR3 length equals 14 residues. Germline CDR1 is SGHNT and CDR2 is YENEEA. V was pared by 8 bases and J by 5 bases, with 10 bases of the junction left unmatched. CDR3 nucleotides: TGTGCCAGCGGAAGGGACAGGGCCCTTGACGAGCAGTACTTC. Residues: CASGRDRALDEQYF.

This clone was observed once. Here the CDR3 reads CASRRGGNTEAFF. In DNA, the CDR3 is TGCGCCAGCAGACGAGGGGGGAACACTGAAGCTTTCTTT. The rearrangement joins TRBV23-1 to TRBJ1-1; D is possibly TRBD1 (6 bases). TRBV23-1 is an open reading frame, and its role is uncertain. CDR3 length equals 13 residues. The germline V and J ends were trimmed by 6 bases and 1 base, with 9 bases remaining between them.

The chain couples TRBV9 to TRBJ1-1, with 11 bases that match TRBD1. The CDR3 extends over 16 amino acids. CDR1 is SGDLS, CDR2 YYNGEE, per germline. With 0 bases clipped from V and 4 bases from J, the junction kept 5 bases outside the gene matches. The CDR3 coding sequence is TGTGCCAGCAGCGTAGCTGGTGGGACAGGGGGCACTGAAGCTTTCTTT. Residues: CASSVAGGTGGTEAFF.

The chain combines TRBV16 with TRBJ2-2, with TRBD1 matching 8 bases. Germline V gene sequence: CDR1 KGHSY, CDR2 FQNENV. Trimming took 3 bases from V and 3 from J; bases not matched to a gene: 6. CDR3 length: 16 amino acids. CDR3 bases: TGTGCCAGCAGCCACCGACAGGGGCCCTACACCGGGGAGCTGTTTTTT. It encodes CASSHRQGPYTGELFF.

The rearrangement links TRBV24-1 to TRBJ1-2; possible D gene TRBD1, 5 bases. This CDR3 contains 14 residues. Trimming stripped 3 bases from V and 8 bases from J, with 15 bases between. Germline values: CDR1 KGHDR, CDR2 SFDVKD. Here the CDR3 DNA reads TGTGCCACCAGTGATGGTGGCAGGGTAGGCGGCTACACCTTC. Protein sequence: CATSDGGRVGGYTF.

V usage is TRBV5-1 and J usage is TRBJ1-2, with D unresolved. Germline CDR1 is SGHRS and CDR2 is YFSETQ. This CDR3 is 13 amino acids long. Trimming cost V 1 base and J 8 bases, with 12 bases left between them. CDR3 residues: CASSLLEGKGYTF. The CDR3, as DNA: TGCGCCAGCAGCTTGCTGGAGGGAAAGGGCTACACCTTC.

The gene calls are TRBV4-3 and TRBJ1-3, with 9 nucleotides matching TRBD1. The germline gives CDR1 LGHNA, CDR2 YSLEER. After removal of 3 bases from V and 4 bases from J, the junction contained 7 bases not matched to a gene. CDR3 size: 16 residues. CDR3 in DNA: TGCGCCAGCAGCCAGGGACAGGGAGGATCAGGAAACACCATATATTTT. The encoded protein is CASSQGQGGSGNTIYF.

The chain joins TRBV18 to TRBJ2-1; D unresolved. The V gene lost 5 bases and the J gene lost 4 bases, with 15 bases spanning the gap. CDR3 length: 15 amino acids. Germline V lookup: CDR1 KGHSH, CDR2 LQKENI. The CDR3 here is CASSKTPTTYNEQFF. The CDR3 DNA follows: TGTGCCAGCTCAAAAACTCCCACTACTTACAATGAGCAGTTCTTC.

The V call is TRBV25-1, the J call TRBJ2-2; D may be TRBD1 (5 bases). The V end lost 1 base, the J end lost 0 bases, and 9 bases lay between the germline ends. Germline CDR1 MGHDK, CDR2 SYGVNS. The CDR3 consists of 16 residues. This chain's CDR3 is CASSESGNANTGELFF. The CDR3 DNA reads as TGTGCCAGCAGTGAATCAGGGAACGCGAACACCGGGGAGCTGTTTTTT.

The genes are TRBV7-2 and TRBJ2-1; TRBD1 might be the D (8 bases). The CDR3 extends over 16 amino acids. Looked up from germline, CDR1 is SGHTA and CDR2 is FQGNSA. The V end was cut by 5 bases, the J end by 6 bases, with 20 bases between. CDR3 DNA: TGTGCCAGCAGCCCGCAGGGGGCGGGAGTAAGCAATGAGCAGTTCTTC. Its protein product is CASSPQGAGVSNEQFF.

This chain joins TRBV6-2 or TRBV6-3 and TRBJ1-3, with a tentative D call TRBD1 (5 bases). CDR3 length equals 15 residues. Per germline, CDR1 MNHEY and CDR2 SVGEGT. V lost 4 bases to trimming and J lost 7 bases, with 17 bases between them. The CDR3 here is CASSSTSGTRNTIYF. The CDR3 DNA is TGTGCCAGCAGTTCTACTTCCGGGACTCGGAACACCATATATTTT.

This chain joins TRBV21-1 and TRBJ1-6. TRBV21-1 is deemed a pseudogene. This CDR3 is built from 15 residues. CDR3 loop: CASSSPRGGNSPLHF. The CDR3 DNA reads TGTGCCAGCAGCTCCCCCCGGGGAGGAAATTCACCCCTCCACTTT.

This clone occurred once. The chain links TRBV6-1 to TRBJ2-3, with 7 bases aligning to TRBD2. The V gene end was trimmed by 4 bases and the J gene end by 1 base; junction bases not matched to a gene: 8. CDR3 length: 16 residues. The germline V gene has CDR1 MNHNS and CDR2 SASEGT. The CDR3 DNA reads TGTGCCAGCAGTGCACTAACTAGCGAAGGCACAGATACGCAGTATTTT. It yields the protein CASSALTSEGTDTQYF.

The chain is built from TRBV19 and TRBJ1-6; 8 positions match TRBD1. After removal of 4 bases from V and 7 bases from J, the junction contained 6 bases not matched to a gene. The CDR3 has 15 residues. Germline CDR1 and CDR2: LNHDA and SQIVND (reference sequence). Written as DNA, the CDR3 is TGTGCCAGTAGTAATCCAGGGGGCCAAAATTCACCCCTCCACTTT. Translated: CASSNPGGQNSPLHF.

This chain connects TRBV5-1 to TRBJ1-2, with TRBD1 matching over 7 bases. Looked up from germline, CDR1 is SGHRS and CDR2 is YFSETQ. CDR3 length equals 15 residues. V lost 0 bases, J lost 8 bases, and 10 bases stayed unmatched. CDR3 region: CASSLEGRQGWGYTF. In DNA, the CDR3 is TGCGCCAGCAGCTTGGAGGGGCGACAGGGCTGGGGCTACACCTTC.

This clone was counted only a few times. The rearrangement joins TRBV7-3 to TRBJ2-3; 9 bases map to TRBD2. The CDR3 spans 17 residues. Per the germline V gene, CDR1 is SGHTA and CDR2 is FQGTGA. After removal of 0 bases from V and 5 bases from J, the junction contained 9 bases not matched to a gene. CDR3 protein: CASSLTGSGGVEDTQYF. CDR3 bases: TGTGCCAGCAGCTTAACAGGTAGCGGGGGAGTGGAAGATACGCAGTATTTT.

V usage is TRBV12-1 and J usage is TRBJ2-7; TRBD1, the table's D call, lacks a check against the DNA. TRBV12-1 is tagged as a pseudogene. This CDR3 has 17 amino acids. The CDR3 is CASSFGRPGQGPYEQYF. The CDR3 coding sequence is TGTGCCAGCAGCTTTGGCCGTCCGGGACAGGGACCCTACGAGCAGTACTTC.

The gene calls are TRBV4-1 and TRBJ1-1; a weak D match, TRBD1 (5 bases). The V end was cut by 2 bases, the J end by 0 bases, with 13 bases between. This CDR3 is 16 amino acids long. The germline gives CDR1 MGHRA, CDR2 YSYEKL. The CDR3 sequence is CASSQPRKGVNTEAFF. As DNA, the CDR3 is TGCGCCAGCAGCCAACCCCGGAAAGGGGTGAACACTGAAGCTTTCTTT.

This sequence joins TRBV18 and TRBJ1-1, with D unclear. Germline V lookup: CDR1 KGHSH, CDR2 LQKENI. The V end lost 1 base, the J end lost 0 bases, and 6 bases lay between the germline ends. The CDR3 sequence is 14 residues long. The CDR3 coding sequence is TGTGCCAGCTCACCACAGAACATGAACACTGAAGCTTTCTTT. Its protein product is CASSPQNMNTEAFF.

The chain carries TRBV5-6 and TRBJ1-3; 8 nucleotides line up with TRBD1. V lost 4 bases and J lost 3; bases outside the gene matches: 6. Germline CDR1 reads SGHDT; CDR2 reads YYEEEE. This CDR3 has 15 residues. CDR3 in amino acids: CASSRQGRDGNTIYF. The DNA for the CDR3 is TGTGCCAGCAGCCGACAGGGGCGGGATGGAAACACCATATATTTT.

The CDR3 sequence is CASSRTGLNQPQHF. CDR3 bases: TGTGCCAGTAGTAGAACAGGGCTTAATCAGCCCCAGCATTTT. The chain links TRBV19 to TRBJ1-5, with a weak D call TRBD1 (6 bases). Trimming shortened V by 4 bases and J by 4 bases, and 11 bases separated the two germline ends. The CDR3 spans 14 residues. CDR1 and CDR2 (germline): LNHDA, SQIVND (reference sequence).

The rearrangement joins TRBV11-3 to TRBJ2-1; 7 bases match TRBD2. The CDR3 spans 15 residues. Germline V lookup: CDR1 SGHNT, CDR2 YENEEA. With 0 bases clipped from V and 12 bases from J, the junction kept 11 bases outside the gene matches. CDR3 in DNA: TGTGCCAGCAGCTTAGAAGGGGCGCGAAGCGGGACGCAGTTCTTC. As protein: CASSLEGARSGTQFF. Full variable domain (missing parts from reference TRBV11-3 and TRBJ2-1): EAGVVQSPRYKIIEKKQPVAFWCNPISGHNTLYWYLQNLGQGPELLIRYENEEAVDDSQLPKDRFSAERLKGVDSTLKIQPAELGDSAVYLCASSLEGARSGTQFFGPGTRLTVL.

This chain joins TRBV6-5 and TRBJ2-7; 7 bases match TRBD1. The CDR3 is 15 amino acids. Germline V CDR1 and CDR2: MNHEY, SVGAGI. Losses at the gene ends were 6 bases for V and 3 bases for J; bases not matched to a gene: 11. CDR3 DNA sequence: TGTGCCAGCAGGGACCCGGGACAGACTTACTACGAGCAGTACTTC. Its protein is CASRDPGQTYYEQYF.

This clone appeared a single time. The genes are TRBV19 and TRBJ2-5, with 13 bases aligning to TRBD2. J lost 5 bases, V lost 6 bases, and 15 bases had no gene match. The CDR3 length is 18 residues. CDR1 and CDR2 from the germline V gene are LNHDA and SQIVND (reference sequence). The CDR3 sequence: CASSPRTSGRGGGETQYF. CDR3 coding DNA: TGTGCCAGTAGCCCCCGGACTAGCGGGAGAGGGGGCGGGGAGACCCAGTACTTC.